These 5 T cell receptor beta chains came from one sample sequenced in a study of T-cell reconstitution after alpha-beta-depleted transplantation in children. The TCRbeta library incorporated unique molecular identifiers. TCRdb independently ran MiXCR on the PCR reads; one entry per CDR3 protein. The sample gives about 510,000 distinct CDR3 sequences, about an eighth of which show up once; 13% to 15% is in the top ten. The sequenced sample was PBMCs, mostly from graft donor cells, obtained 180 days after TCRalphabeta/CD19-depleted stem cell transplant. The receptors derive from a female patient between 2 and 15 years old who had a stem cell transplant for aplastic anemia, so the T cells may come from the graft donor.

The V gene is TRBV12-3 or TRBV12-4, the J gene TRBJ2-7; D is perhaps TRBD1 (6 bases). The CDR3 extends over 15 amino acids. Trimming left V 3 bases short and J 0 bases short, with 12 bases between. CDR3 loop: CASSFGTPASYEQYF. The CDR3 DNA reads TGTGCCAGCAGTTTCGGGACACCGGCCTCCTACGAGCAGTACTTC.

The chain recombines TRBV4-3 with TRBJ2-2, with 7 positions matching TRBD2. V dropped 4 bases and J dropped 5; count of bases not matched to a gene: 13. Germline CDR1 LGHNA, CDR2 YSLEER. The CDR3 covers 17 residues. The DNA of the CDR3 is TGCGCCAGCAGCCTCATATTGGAGGGCGGGAGTACCGGGGAGCTGTTTTTT. It specifies CASSLILEGGSTGELFF.

This clonotype came up many times. This sequence joins TRBV12-3 or TRBV12-4 and TRBJ2-7; tentatively, D is TRBD2 (5 bases). This CDR3 spans 17 amino acids. Trimming removed 0 bases at V and 1 base at J, with 16 bases between. CDR3 sequence: CASSLARRPRGSYEQYV. For the CDR3, the DNA is TGTGCCAGCAGTTTAGCGAGACGGCCGCGCGGGTCCTACGAGCAGTACGTC.

V is TRBV20-1 and J is TRBJ2-1; 11 nucleotides line up with TRBD2. The CDR3 is made up of 20 amino acids. Looked up from germline, CDR1 is DFQATT and CDR2 is SNEGSKA (reference sequence). J was trimmed by 0 bases and V by 1 base; bases with no gene match: 14. The CDR3 DNA is TGCAGTGCTAGAGGCCTTAGCGGGAGGGCCCTGTCGAGCTCCTACAATGAGCAGTTCTTC. Its translation: CSARGLSGRALSSSYNEQFF.

The chain uses TRBV21-1 and TRBJ2-7; no DNA check was done on the table's D call, TRBD1. TRBV21-1 corresponds to a pseudogene. There are 13 residues in the CDR3. In nucleotides, the CDR3 is TGTGCCAGAACCGGAGAACAGGTTAGCGAGCAGTACGTC. It codes for CARTGEQVSEQYV.